Each of the 31 T cell receptor beta chains below was sequenced from the same sample in a study of blood T cell repertoires in COVID-19. The method was immunoSEQ multiplex PCR; TCRdb's version includes in-frame clones alone and lacks a portion of them. This sample yields around 200,000 clones, of which roughly 83% are seen a single time; around 5.4% belongs to the top ten. Material: peripheral blood. The receptors were sampled from a woman aged 40 to 50 with COVID-19, enrolled during active disease.

This chain uses TRBV24-1 with TRBJ2-5; 10 nucleotides align to TRBD2. V was clipped by 4 bases and J by 4 bases; unmatched bases: 5. Germline CDR1 is KGHDR and CDR2 is SFDVKD. This CDR3 has 15 residues. This chain's CDR3 is CATSDLAGVRETQYF. The CDR3 bases are TGTGCCACCAGTGACCTAGCGGGGGTTCGAGAGACCCAGTACTTC.

CDR3 protein: CASLSGSPGDTQYF. The CDR3 DNA is TGCGCCAGTTTGAGCGGGAGTCCCGGGGATACGCAGTATTTT. This chain links TRBV5-1 with TRBJ2-3; TRBD2 aligns across 8 bases. CDR3 length: 14 residues. CDR1 is SGHRS and CDR2 is YFSETQ in the germline V gene. Germline trimming cut 8 bases from V and 6 bases from J; bases unmatched to any gene: 11.

The rearrangement uses TRBV4-1 and TRBJ1-1, with 9 nucleotides matching TRBD1. Germline V CDR1 and CDR2: MGHRA, YSYEKL. The CDR3 is 20 residues long. J gave up 4 bases and V 0 bases, and 18 bases lay outside the gene matches. CDR3 coding DNA: TGCGCCAGCAGCCAAGAGGGACAGGGTTTTGGGATCAGTTTCGGCACTGAAGCTTTCTTT. As protein: CASSQEGQGFGISFGTEAFF.

The rearrangement joins TRBV15 to TRBJ2-7, with D perhaps TRBD2 (5 bases). The germline V and J ends were trimmed by 0 bases and 5 bases, with 11 bases remaining between them. The CDR3 consists of 14 residues. Per germline, CDR1 LNHNV and CDR2 YYDKDF (reference sequence). The CDR3 spells CATSRDSLGNEQYF. The CDR3 bases are TGTGCCACCAGCAGAGATAGCCTCGGGAACGAGCAGTACTTC.

This chain's CDR3 is CASSLEGIGAGNTIYF. CDR3 nucleotide sequence: TGTGCCAGCAGCTTAGAAGGGATAGGGGCTGGAAACACCATATATTTT. The chain combines TRBV7-8 with TRBJ1-3; maybe TRBD1 (5 bases). The CDR3 is made up of 16 amino acids. CDR1 is SGHVS, CDR2 FQNEAQ, per germline. V was pared by 1 base and J by 2 bases, with 12 bases between.

The V gene is TRBV3-1 (or the pseudogene TRBV3-2), the J gene TRBJ2-7, with D perhaps matching TRBD1 (5 bases). This CDR3 has 14 amino acids. Germline V gives CDR1 LGHDT, CDR2 YNNKEL (reference sequence). Trimming pared 2 bases from V and 0 bases from J, leaving 8 bases between. The CDR3 region is CASSQQQDSYEQYF. The DNA for the CDR3 is TGTGCCAGCAGCCAACAACAGGACTCCTACGAGCAGTACTTC.

The genes are TRBV5-6 and TRBJ1-5; D is ambiguous. The CDR3 is 15 residues long. V was trimmed by 3 bases and J by 4 bases, leaving 14 bases between them. The V gene's germline CDR1 is SGHDT and CDR2 YYEEEE. The CDR3 is CASSSGITRNQPQHF. The DNA for the CDR3 is TGTGCCAGCAGCTCGGGTATAACGAGGAATCAGCCCCAGCATTTT.

The chain employs TRBV5-4 and TRBJ2-3, with 7 positions matching TRBD2. Trimming removed 4 bases from V and 4 bases from J; junction bases left unmatched: 9. Germline CDR1 SGHNT, CDR2 YYREEE (reference sequence). This CDR3 spans 15 amino acids. CDR3 residues: CASSGRGRTPDTQYF. The DNA of the CDR3 is TGTGCCAGCAGCGGGCGCGGGAGAACGCCAGATACGCAGTATTTT.

This chain links TRBV30 with TRBJ2-1, with TRBD1 matching 9 bases. This CDR3 has 16 residues. The germline V gene encodes CDR1 GTSNPN and CDR2 SVGIG (reference sequence). V was pared by 2 bases and J by 5 bases, with 10 bases of the junction left unmatched. This CDR3 reads CAWSTLRTGVHNEQFF. The CDR3, as DNA: TGTGCCTGGAGTACCCTTCGGACAGGGGTGCACAATGAGCAGTTCTTC.

This clone was recorded a few times. V gene TRBV2 combines with J gene TRBJ1-2; TRBD1 agrees at 9 bases. V was pared by 9 bases and J by 5 bases, with 10 bases of the junction left unmatched. The CDR3 loop spans 14 amino acids. Germline lookup yields CDR1 SNHLY and CDR2 FYNNEI. CDR3 loop: CASTGTGNYYGYTF. Written as DNA, the CDR3 is TGTGCCAGTACCGGGACAGGGAATTATTATGGCTACACCTTC. Full variable domain (rest looked up from reference TRBV2 and TRBJ1-2): EPEVTQTPSHQVTQMGQEVILRCVPISNHLYFYWYRQILGQKVEFLVSFYNNEISEKSEIFDDQFSVERPDGSNFTLKIRSTKLEDSAMYFCASTGTGNYYGYTFGSGTRLTVV.

This sequence joins TRBV6-5 and TRBJ2-2; the match to TRBD1 covers 8 bases. This CDR3 region has 15 residues. V was pared by 6 bases and J by 2 bases, with 5 bases of the junction left unmatched. From germline, CDR1 is MNHEY and CDR2 SVGAGI. CDR3 sequence: CASRNRGFNTGELFF. The CDR3 DNA sequence: TGTGCCAGCAGAAACAGGGGGTTTAACACCGGGGAGCTGTTTTTT.

The V and J genes are TRBV7-3 and TRBJ2-2; TRBD2 matches at 9 bases. Trimming cost V 5 bases and J 2 bases; bases outside gene matches: 6. CDR1 and CDR2 (germline): SGHTA, FQGTGA. The CDR3 contains 16 residues. CDR3 amino acids: CASSKFSGGNTGELFF. CDR3 bases: TGTGCCAGCAGCAAATTTAGCGGGGGTAACACCGGGGAGCTGTTTTTT.

V is TRBV4-1 and J is TRBJ1-1; TRBD1 aligns across 10 bases. The V segment lost 4 bases and the J segment 4 bases; nucleotides outside the gene matches: 12. The CDR3 sequence is 17 residues long. Germline lookup yields CDR1 MGHRA and CDR2 YSYEKL. Written as DNA, the CDR3 is TGCGCCAGCAGCCGAAGACCCGGGACAGGGGACCCCACTGAAGCTTTCTTT. It specifies CASSRRPGTGDPTEAFF.

The V gene is TRBV10-3, the J gene TRBJ2-3, with 8 bases identical to TRBD1. Germline assignment: CDR1 ENHRY and CDR2 SYGVKD. The CDR3 contains 15 residues. With 0 bases clipped from V and 6 bases from J, the junction kept 5 bases outside the gene matches. CDR3 amino acids: CAISESTTGGDTQYF. In nucleotides, the CDR3 is TGTGCCATCAGTGAGTCGACTACAGGGGGTGATACGCAGTATTTT.

This clone was found once. The chain carries TRBV5-1 and TRBJ2-2, with 8 bases that match TRBD1. The CDR3 runs 15 residues. The trim removed 4 bases at V and 2 bases at J, leaving 4 bases unmatched. Looked up from germline, CDR1 is SGHRS and CDR2 is YFSETQ. DNA for the CDR3: TGCGCCAGCAGCGCTGGACAGGGCAACACCGGGGAGCTGTTTTTT. Amino acid sequence: CASSAGQGNTGELFF.

This chain's CDR3 is CASSVDQNRGRKAFF. The CDR3 region has the DNA TGTGCCAGCAGCGTAGACCAGAACAGGGGCCGTAAAGCTTTCTTT. V usage is TRBV9 and J usage is TRBJ1-1; 7 nucleotides align to TRBD1. The CDR3 is made up of 15 amino acids. V was clipped by 0 bases and J by 9 bases; unmatched bases: 11. The V gene's germline CDR1 is SGDLS and CDR2 YYNGEE.

This chain uses TRBV7-9 with TRBJ2-5; D might be TRBD1 (6 bases). CDR3 size: 14 residues. Per germline, CDR1 SEHNR and CDR2 FQNEAQ (reference sequence). V was trimmed by 5 bases and J by 4 bases, leaving 14 bases between them. The CDR3 is CASSIRQVGETQYF. For the CDR3, the DNA is TGTGCCAGCAGCATCCGACAGGTGGGAGAGACCCAGTACTTC.

The chain uses TRBV20-1 and TRBJ2-1; the match to TRBD2 covers 8 bases. V dropped 4 bases and J dropped 7; count of bases not matched to a gene: 0. There are 11 residues in the CDR3. Germline lookup yields CDR1 DFQATT and CDR2 SNEGSKA (reference sequence). In DNA, the CDR3 is TGCAGTGCTACGGGGGGGAATGAGCAGTTCTTC. This sequence encodes CSATGGNEQFF.

The V and J genes are TRBV18 and TRBJ2-1, with D possibly matching TRBD2 (6 bases). This CDR3 has 13 residues. The ends were cut back, 8 bases at V and 5 bases at J, with 13 bases in the middle. CDR1 is KGHSH, CDR2 LQKENI, per germline. CDR3 region: CASRRDFNNEQFF. The DNA of the CDR3 is TGTGCCAGCCGACGGGACTTTAACAATGAGCAGTTCTTC.

As DNA, the CDR3 is TGCGCCAGCAGTGTAAGACAGGGGTCGACAGATACGCAGTATTTT. Translated, it gives CASSVRQGSTDTQYF. V and J are TRBV10-1 and TRBJ2-3; 8 bases match TRBD1. CDR3 length equals 15 residues. V shed 4 bases and J 3 bases; nucleotides not matched to a gene: 6. From germline, CDR1 is WNHNN and CDR2 SYGVQD (reference sequence).

V gene TRBV6-5 combines with J gene TRBJ2-3, with 12 nucleotides matching TRBD2. The CDR3 spans 16 residues. With V trimmed by 2 bases and J by 5 bases, 5 bases remained unmatched. Germline values: CDR1 MNHEY, CDR2 SVGAGI. The CDR3 protein is CASSYATSGSGDTQYF. CDR3 nucleotide sequence: TGTGCCAGCAGTTACGCGACTAGCGGGAGTGGAGATACGCAGTATTTT.

The CDR3 nucleotides are TGCGCCAGCAGCCAAGAATGGGCTACTGGGGGGACGGCTTTCTTT. As protein: CASSQEWATGGTAFF. This chain uses TRBV4-1 with TRBJ1-1; possible D gene TRBD1, 5 bases. V gave up 0 bases and J gave up 11 bases, with 19 bases separating them. Germline CDR1 reads MGHRA; CDR2 reads YSYEKL. The CDR3 runs to 15 residues.

V and J are TRBV18 and TRBJ1-2; D possibly corresponds to TRBD1 (5 bases). In germline, CDR1 is KGHSH, CDR2 LQKENI. This CDR3 has 14 amino acids. V was pared by 6 bases and J by 6 bases, with 17 bases between. The CDR3: CASSLGGGGDGYTF. The CDR3 DNA follows: TGTGCCAGCTCGCTGGGAGGTGGGGGAGATGGCTACACCTTC.

V gene TRBV30 combines with J gene TRBJ1-4; possible D gene TRBD1, 5 bases. Trimming took off 6 bases at V and 7 bases at J, with 21 bases between the two ends. The CDR3 covers 15 residues. The germline V gene encodes CDR1 GTSNPN and CDR2 SVGIG (reference sequence). CDR3 residues: CACQVPGLRGEKLFF. The DNA for the CDR3 is TGTGCCTGCCAGGTACCGGGACTAAGGGGTGAAAAACTGTTTTTT.

The chain joins TRBV21-1 to TRBJ2-4; the table calls TRBD2, which could not be checked here. TRBV21-1 is assigned pseudogene status. The CDR3 totals 17 residues. This CDR3 is CASSKALWASGRNIQYF. The CDR3 DNA reads as TGTGCCAGCAGCAAAGCGCTTTGGGCTAGCGGGAGAAACATTCAGTACTTC.

The chain employs TRBV6-2 or TRBV6-3 and TRBJ1-3, with a possible D match to TRBD1 (5 bases). CDR1 and CDR2 from the germline V gene are MNHEY and SVGEGT. The CDR3 runs to 13 residues. V lost 5 bases, J lost 2 bases, and 7 bases lay in between. The CDR3: CASSRGAGNTIYF. As DNA, the CDR3 is TGTGCCAGCAGTCGGGGGGCTGGAAACACCATATATTTT.

The rearrangement links TRBV7-8 to TRBJ1-1, with D tentatively TRBD1 (5 bases). V was pared by 6 bases and J by 2 bases, with 13 bases between. The CDR3 sequence is 14 residues long. Germline assignment: CDR1 SGHVS and CDR2 FQNEAQ. CDR3: CASSFGQGNTEAFF. The CDR3 nucleotides read TGTGCCAGCAGTTTTGGGCAGGGTAACACTGAAGCTTTCTTT.

This chain's CDR3 is CASSPRQVGTEAFF. The CDR3, as DNA: TGTGCCAGCTCACCTCGACAGGTGGGAACTGAAGCTTTCTTT. The V and J genes are TRBV18 and TRBJ1-1, with D tentatively TRBD1 (6 bases). The CDR3 has 14 residues. Looked up from germline, CDR1 is KGHSH and CDR2 is LQKENI. Trimming removed 3 bases from V and 5 bases from J, with 13 bases in between.

The chain is built from TRBV6-2 or TRBV6-3 and TRBJ2-1, with D perhaps TRBD2 (7 bases). The CDR3 consists of 16 residues. V lost 6 bases, J lost 5 bases, and 20 bases lay in between. The germline V gene encodes CDR1 MNHEY and CDR2 SVGEGT. The chain's CDR3 is CASSPWRGGSHNEQFF. For the CDR3, the DNA is TGTGCCAGCAGCCCCTGGAGGGGGGGGAGCCACAATGAGCAGTTCTTC.

J is TRBJ1-5 and V is TRBV5-1, with TRBD1 matching over 8 bases. CDR1 SGHRS and CDR2 YFSETQ come from the germline V gene. V gave up 1 base and J gave up 7 bases; unmatched junction bases: 13. The CDR3 totals 17 residues. CDR3 region: CASSLTMQGAGFQPQHF. CDR3 coding DNA: TGCGCCAGCAGCTTGACCATGCAGGGGGCGGGTTTCCAGCCCCAGCATTTT. Full variable domain (missing parts from reference TRBV5-1 and TRBJ1-5): KAGVTQTPRYLIKTRGQQVTLSCSPISGHRSVSWYQQTPGQGLQFLFEYFSETQRNKGNFPGRFSGRQFSNSRSEMNVSTLELGDSALYLCASSLTMQGAGFQPQHFGDGTRLSIL.

This sequence joins TRBV7-6 and TRBJ1-1, with 7 bases matching TRBD1. The V and J ends lost 5 bases and 4 bases, in that order; junction bases with no gene match: 7. Germline assignment: CDR1 SGHVS and CDR2 FNYEAQ. This CDR3 has 14 amino acids. The CDR3 DNA reads TGTGCCAGCAGCCGTCCGACAGGGACCACTGAAGCTTTCTTT. It is translated as CASSRPTGTTEAFF.